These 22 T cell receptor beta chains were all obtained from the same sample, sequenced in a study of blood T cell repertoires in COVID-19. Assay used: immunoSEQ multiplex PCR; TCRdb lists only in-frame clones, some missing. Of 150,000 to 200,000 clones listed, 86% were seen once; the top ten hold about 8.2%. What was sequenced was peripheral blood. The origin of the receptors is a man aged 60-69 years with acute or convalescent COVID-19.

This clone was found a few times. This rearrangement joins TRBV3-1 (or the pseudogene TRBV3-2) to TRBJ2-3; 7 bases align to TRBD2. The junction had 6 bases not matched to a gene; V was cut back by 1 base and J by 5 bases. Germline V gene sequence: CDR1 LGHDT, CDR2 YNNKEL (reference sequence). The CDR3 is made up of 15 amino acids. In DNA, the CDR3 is TGTGCCAGCAGCCAAGGGTTGGTAGCGGGAGATACGCAGTATTTT. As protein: CASSQGLVAGDTQYF.

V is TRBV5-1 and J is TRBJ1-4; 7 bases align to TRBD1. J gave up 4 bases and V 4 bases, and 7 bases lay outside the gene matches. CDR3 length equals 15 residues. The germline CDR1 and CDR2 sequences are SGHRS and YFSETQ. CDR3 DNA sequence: TGCGCCAGCAGCCTCCAGACAGGGAGTAATGAAAAACTGTTTTTT. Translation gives CASSLQTGSNEKLFF.

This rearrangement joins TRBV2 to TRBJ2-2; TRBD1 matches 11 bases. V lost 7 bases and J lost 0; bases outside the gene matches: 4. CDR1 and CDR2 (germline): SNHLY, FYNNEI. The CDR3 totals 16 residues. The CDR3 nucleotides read TGTGCCAGCACCGGGACAGGGGGGCCGAACACCGGGGAGCTGTTTTTT. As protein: CASTGTGGPNTGELFF.

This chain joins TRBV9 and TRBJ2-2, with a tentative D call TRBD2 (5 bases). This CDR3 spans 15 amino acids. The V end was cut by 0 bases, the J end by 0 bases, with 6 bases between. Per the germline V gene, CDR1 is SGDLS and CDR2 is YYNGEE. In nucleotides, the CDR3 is TGTGCCAGCAGCGTAGGAGCGGCGAACACCGGGGAGCTGTTTTTT. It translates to CASSVGAANTGELFF.

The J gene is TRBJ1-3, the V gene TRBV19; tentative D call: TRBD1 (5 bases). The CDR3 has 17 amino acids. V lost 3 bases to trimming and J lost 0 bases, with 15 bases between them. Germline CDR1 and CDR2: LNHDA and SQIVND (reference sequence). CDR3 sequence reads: CASSIRSTGYSGNTIYF. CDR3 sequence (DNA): TGTGCCAGTAGTATTCGGTCAACAGGCTACTCTGGAAACACCATATATTTT.

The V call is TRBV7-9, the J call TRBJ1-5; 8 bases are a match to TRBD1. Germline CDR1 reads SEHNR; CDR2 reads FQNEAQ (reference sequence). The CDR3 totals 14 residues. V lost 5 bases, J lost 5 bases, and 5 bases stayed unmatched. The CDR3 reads CASSEGTGDQPQHF. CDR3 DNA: TGTGCCAGCAGCGAAGGGACAGGCGATCAGCCCCAGCATTTT.

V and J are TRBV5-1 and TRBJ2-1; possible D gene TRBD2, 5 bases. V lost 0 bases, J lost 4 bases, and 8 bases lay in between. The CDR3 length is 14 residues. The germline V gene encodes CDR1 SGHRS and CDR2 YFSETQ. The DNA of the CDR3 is TGCGCCAGCAGCTTGGGAGAGCGGTACAATGAGCAGTTCTTC. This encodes CASSLGERYNEQFF. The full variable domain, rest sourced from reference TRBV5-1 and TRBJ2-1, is KAGVTQTPRYLIKTRGQQVTLSCSPISGHRSVSWYQQTPGQGLQFLFEYFSETQRNKGNFPGRFSGRQFSNSRSEMNVSTLELGDSALYLCASSLGERYNEQFFGPGTRLTVL.

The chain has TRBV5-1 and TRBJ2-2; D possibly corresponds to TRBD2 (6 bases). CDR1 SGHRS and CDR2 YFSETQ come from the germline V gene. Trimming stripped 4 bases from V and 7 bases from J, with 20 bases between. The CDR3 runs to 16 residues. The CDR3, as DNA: TGCGCCAGCAGCCCCCGGGACCGTAGGGAGGTCGGGGAGCTGTTTTTT. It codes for CASSPRDRREVGELFF.

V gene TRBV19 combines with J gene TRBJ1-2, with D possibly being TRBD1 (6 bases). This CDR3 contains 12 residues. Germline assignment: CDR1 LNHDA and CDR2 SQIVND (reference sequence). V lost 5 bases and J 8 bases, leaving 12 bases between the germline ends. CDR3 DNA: TGTGCCAGTAGTCCAGGGGAGAGGGGCTACACCTTC. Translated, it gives CASSPGERGYTF.

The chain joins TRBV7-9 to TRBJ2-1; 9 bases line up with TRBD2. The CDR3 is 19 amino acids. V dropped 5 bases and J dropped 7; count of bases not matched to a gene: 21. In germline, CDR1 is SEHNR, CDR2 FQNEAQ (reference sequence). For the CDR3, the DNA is TGTGCCAGCAGCCCCCTGAGGGCGGGTCCGCTAGCGGGATTGAATGAGCAGTTCTTC. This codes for CASSPLRAGPLAGLNEQFF.

CDR3 in amino acids: CASSARGEAYEQYF. The CDR3 coding sequence is TGTGCCAGCAGCGCCCGGGGGGAGGCCTACGAGCAGTACTTC. This chain joins TRBV7-9 and TRBJ2-7, with 7 bases fitting TRBD2. CDR3 length equals 14 residues. The trim removed 5 bases at V and 2 bases at J, leaving 6 bases unmatched. Germline V gene lookup returns CDR1 SEHNR and CDR2 FQNEAQ (reference sequence).

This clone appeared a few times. The CDR3 region is CAASEGEWEGQPQHF. In DNA form, the CDR3 reads TGTGCCGCCAGCGAGGGGGAATGGGAAGGTCAGCCCCAGCATTTT. The genes are TRBV10-3 and TRBJ1-5; D is perhaps TRBD1 (6 bases). This CDR3 has 15 amino acids. The germline V gene encodes CDR1 ENHRY and CDR2 SYGVKD. The V gene lost 11 bases and the J gene lost 6 bases, with 23 bases spanning the gap.

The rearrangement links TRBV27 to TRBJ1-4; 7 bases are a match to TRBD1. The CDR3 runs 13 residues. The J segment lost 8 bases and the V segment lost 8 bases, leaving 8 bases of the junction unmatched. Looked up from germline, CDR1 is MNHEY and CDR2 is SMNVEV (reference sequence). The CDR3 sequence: CASGSEGAEKLFF. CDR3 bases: TGTGCCAGCGGCTCGGAGGGGGCCGAAAAACTGTTTTTT.

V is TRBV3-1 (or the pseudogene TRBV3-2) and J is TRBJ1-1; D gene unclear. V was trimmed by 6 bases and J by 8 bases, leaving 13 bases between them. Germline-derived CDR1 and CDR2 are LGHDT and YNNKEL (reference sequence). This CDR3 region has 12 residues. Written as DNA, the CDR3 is TGTGCCAGCAGTTCTTTCCGGGAGGAAGCTTTCTTT. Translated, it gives CASSSFREEAFF.

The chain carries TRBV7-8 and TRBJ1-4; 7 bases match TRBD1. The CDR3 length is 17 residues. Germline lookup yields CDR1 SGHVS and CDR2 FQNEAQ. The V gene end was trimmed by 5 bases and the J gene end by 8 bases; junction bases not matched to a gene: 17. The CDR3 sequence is CASSPSQRMTGTEKLFF. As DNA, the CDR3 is TGTGCCAGCAGCCCGTCCCAAAGGATGACAGGGACGGAAAAACTGTTTTTT.

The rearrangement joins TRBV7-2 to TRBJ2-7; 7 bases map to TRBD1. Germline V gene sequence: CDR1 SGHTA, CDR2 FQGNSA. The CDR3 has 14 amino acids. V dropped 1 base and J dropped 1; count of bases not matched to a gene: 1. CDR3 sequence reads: CASSLEDRSYEQYF. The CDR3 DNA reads TGTGCCAGCAGCTTAGAGGACAGGTCCTACGAGCAGTACTTC.

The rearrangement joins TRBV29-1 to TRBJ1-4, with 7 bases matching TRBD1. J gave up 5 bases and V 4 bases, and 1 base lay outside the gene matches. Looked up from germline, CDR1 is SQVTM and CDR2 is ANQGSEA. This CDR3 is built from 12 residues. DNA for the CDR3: TGCAGCGTTGCCAGGGGGAATGAAAAACTGTTTTTT. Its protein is CSVARGNEKLFF.

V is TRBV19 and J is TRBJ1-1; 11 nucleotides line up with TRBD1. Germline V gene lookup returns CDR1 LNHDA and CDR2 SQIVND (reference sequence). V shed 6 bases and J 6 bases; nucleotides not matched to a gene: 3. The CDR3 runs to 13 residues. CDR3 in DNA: TGTGCCAGTAGCTGGGACAGGGGGGCTGAAGCTTTCTTT. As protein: CASSWDRGAEAFF.

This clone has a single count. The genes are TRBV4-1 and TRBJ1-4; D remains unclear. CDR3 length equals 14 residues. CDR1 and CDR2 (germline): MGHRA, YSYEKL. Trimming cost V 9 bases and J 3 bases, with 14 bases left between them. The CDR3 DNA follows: TGCGCCAGTAGAGCAGGAGGGCCTAATGAAAAACTGTTTTTT. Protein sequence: CASRAGGPNEKLFF.

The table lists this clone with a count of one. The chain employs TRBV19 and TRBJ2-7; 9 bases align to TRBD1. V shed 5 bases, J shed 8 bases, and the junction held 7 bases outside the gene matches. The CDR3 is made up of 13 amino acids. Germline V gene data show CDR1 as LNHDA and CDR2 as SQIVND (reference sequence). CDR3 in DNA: TGTGCCAGTAGTGGGGACAGGGCTCGAAAGCAGTACTTC. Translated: CASSGDRARKQYF. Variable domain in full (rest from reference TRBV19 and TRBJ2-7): DGGITQSPKYLFRKEGQNVTLSCEQNLNHDAMYWYRQDPGQGLRLIYYSQIVNDFQKGDIAEGYSVSREKKESFPLTVTSAQKNPTAFYLCASSGDRARKQYFGPGTRLTVT.

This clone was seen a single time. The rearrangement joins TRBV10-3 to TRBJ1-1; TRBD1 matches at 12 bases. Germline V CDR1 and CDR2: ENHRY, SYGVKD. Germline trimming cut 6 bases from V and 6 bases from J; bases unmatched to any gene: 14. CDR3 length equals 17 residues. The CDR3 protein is CAIRQVPGQGAPPEAFF. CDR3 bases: TGTGCCATCAGACAAGTCCCGGGACAGGGGGCGCCCCCTGAAGCTTTCTTT.

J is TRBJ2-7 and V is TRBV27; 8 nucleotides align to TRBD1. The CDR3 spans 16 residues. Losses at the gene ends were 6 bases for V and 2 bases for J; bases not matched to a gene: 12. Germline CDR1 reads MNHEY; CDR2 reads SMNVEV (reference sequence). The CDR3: CASRKPGQGGTYEQYF. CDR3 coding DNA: TGTGCCAGCAGAAAACCCGGACAGGGAGGCACCTACGAGCAGTACTTC.